This T cell receptor (beta chain) was recovered during a study of blood T cell repertoires in COVID-19 (dated by TCRdb to about 2020). Study-wide context: Samples from collaborators originated in the United States, Italy and Spain and spanned both the acute and convalescent phases of COVID-19. The material from the prospective study consisted of cDNA or gDNA derived from T cells, B-cell-depleted T cells, or PBMCs. Deeply sampled blood TCRbeta repertoires from subjects exposed to, actively infected with, or recovered from COVID-19 were included in the dataset. The repertoires were released in a freely available public database meant as a resource for research on the immune response to SARS-CoV-2. Samples came from the ongoing ImmuneRACE study (first 160 participants) plus 1,254 subjects from 6 global collaborators. Nearly every sample came with metadata listing a de-identified subject ID, COVID-19 status, age in years and sex. Where HLA class I and class II types were available, the types were taken from metadata supplied by the sample provider, not from assay-based typing.

CDR1 is given as SQVTM and CDR2 as ANQGSEA, both from the germline V gene. Cut back by 4 bases and 6 bases, the V and J ends lie 16 bases apart. There are 13 amino acids in the CDR3, from cysteine to phenylalanine inclusive. Only the CDR3 portion is preserved as DNA: 39 bases, with reading frame beginning at the first base. Study-wide findings and limitations: Clinical and demographic metadata were provided uncurated, with the amount varying by source and participant.

Points on this clone: Its antigen remains unidentified. Base quality data are lacking; no much larger clone is found one base away.

TCRbeta CDR3 regions were amplified from genomic DNA by means of the immunoSEQ Assay, a bias-controlled multiplex PCR. Per the authors' processing: The number of nucleated cells in each sample was estimated by amplification of reference gene primers within the assay. Sequence reads were collapsed and filtered to measure the absolute abundance of every unique TCRbeta CDR3 rearrangement. Productive Simpson clonality was computed per sample as the square root of Simpson's diversity index over productive rearrangements. TCRdb limited this immuneACCESS table to in-frame rearrangements with V and J called. A share of clones is missing; checked studies link under half to unresolved V genes, and the rest is unexplained. That table supplies the V and J calls and clone size; D and trimming were determined from the DNA. The sample has under 95,000 clones on record, about 90% of them singletons. The leading ten clones occupy under 5% of the sample.

Collaborating institutions collected whole blood in K2EDTA tubes following their own protocols. For TCRbeta analysis, collaborators shipped samples as frozen whole blood, isolated PBMCs, or DNA extracted from either of those sample types. The sequencing sample was made of peripheral blood. The chain uses TRBV29-1 and TRBJ2-7; TRBD1 could be the D gene, as 6 bases match. This TCR was recovered from a woman between 50 and 59 years old in a cohort sampled during active COVID-19. At the DNA level, the sequence is TGCAGCGTTGGGACAGTCTTTGAGGGCGAGCAGTACTTC. Translated, this is CSVGTVFEGEQYF.